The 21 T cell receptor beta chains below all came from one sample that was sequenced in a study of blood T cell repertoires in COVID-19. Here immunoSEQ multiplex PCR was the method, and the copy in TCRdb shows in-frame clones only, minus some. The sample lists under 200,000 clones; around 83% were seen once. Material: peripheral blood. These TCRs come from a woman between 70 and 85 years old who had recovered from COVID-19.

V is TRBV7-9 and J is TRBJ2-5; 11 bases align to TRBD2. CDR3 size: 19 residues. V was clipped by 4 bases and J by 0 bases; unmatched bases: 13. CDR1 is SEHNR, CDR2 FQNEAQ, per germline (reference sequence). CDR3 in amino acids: CASSSPPGASGRNQETQYF. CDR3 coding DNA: TGTGCCAGCAGCTCGCCCCCGGGGGCTAGCGGGAGGAACCAAGAGACCCAGTACTTC. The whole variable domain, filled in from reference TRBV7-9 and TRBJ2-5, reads DTGVSQNPRHKITKRGQNVTFRCDPISEHNRLYWYRQTLGQGPEFLTYFQNEAQLEKSRLLSDRFSAERPKGSFSTLEIQRTEQGDSAMYLCASSSPPGASGRNQETQYFGPGTRLLVL.

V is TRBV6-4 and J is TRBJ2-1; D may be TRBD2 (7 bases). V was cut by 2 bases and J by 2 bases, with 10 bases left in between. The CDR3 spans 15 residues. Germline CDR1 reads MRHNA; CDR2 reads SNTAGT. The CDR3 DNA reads TGTGCCAGCAGTGACCGCGGGGGCACCTACAATGAGCAGTTCTTC. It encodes CASSDRGGTYNEQFF.

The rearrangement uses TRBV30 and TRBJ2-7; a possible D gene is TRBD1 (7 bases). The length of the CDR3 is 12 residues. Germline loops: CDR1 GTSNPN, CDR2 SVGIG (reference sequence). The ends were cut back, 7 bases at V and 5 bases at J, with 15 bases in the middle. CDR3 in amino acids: CASGGRGDEQYF. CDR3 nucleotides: TGTGCCTCCGGTGGCAGGGGGGACGAGCAGTACTTC.

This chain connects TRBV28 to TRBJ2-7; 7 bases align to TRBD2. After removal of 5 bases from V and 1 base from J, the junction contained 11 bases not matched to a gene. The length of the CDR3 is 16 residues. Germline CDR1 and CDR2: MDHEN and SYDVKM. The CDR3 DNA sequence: TGTGCCAGCAGTGGCCCAGCGGGGAGCGGGTCCTACGAGCAGTACTTC. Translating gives CASSGPAGSGSYEQYF. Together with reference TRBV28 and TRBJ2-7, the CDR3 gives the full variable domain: DVKVTQSSRYLVKRTGEKVFLECVQDMDHENMFWYRQDPGLGLRLIYFSYDVKMKEKGDIPEGYSVSREKKERFSLILESASTNQTSMYLCASSGPAGSGSYEQYFGPGTRLTVT.

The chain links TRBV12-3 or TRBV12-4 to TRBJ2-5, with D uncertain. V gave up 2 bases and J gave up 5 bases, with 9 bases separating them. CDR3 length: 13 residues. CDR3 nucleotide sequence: TGTGCCAGCAGTTTATGGCGCAGGGAGACCCAGTACTTC. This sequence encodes CASSLWRRETQYF.

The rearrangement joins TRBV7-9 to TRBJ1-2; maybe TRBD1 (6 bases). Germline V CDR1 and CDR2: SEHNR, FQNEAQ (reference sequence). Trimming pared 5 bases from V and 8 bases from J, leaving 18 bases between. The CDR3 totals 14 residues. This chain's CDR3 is CASSPKRGAEGYTF. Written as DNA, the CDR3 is TGTGCCAGCAGCCCTAAACGGGGGGCGGAGGGCTACACCTTC. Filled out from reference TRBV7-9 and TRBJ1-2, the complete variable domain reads DTGVSQNPRHKITKRGQNVTFRCDPISEHNRLYWYRQTLGQGPEFLTYFQNEAQLEKSRLLSDRFSAERPKGSFSTLEIQRTEQGDSAMYLCASSPKRGAEGYTFGSGTRLTVV.

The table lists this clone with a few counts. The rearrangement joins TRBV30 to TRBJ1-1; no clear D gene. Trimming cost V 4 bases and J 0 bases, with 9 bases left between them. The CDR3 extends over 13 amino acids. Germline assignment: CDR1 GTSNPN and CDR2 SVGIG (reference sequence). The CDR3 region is CAWTPTVNTEAFF. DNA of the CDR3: TGTGCCTGGACCCCCACAGTGAACACTGAAGCTTTCTTT. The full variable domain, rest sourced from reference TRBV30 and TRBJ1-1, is SQTIHQWPATLVQPVGSPLSLECTVEGTSNPNLYWYRQAAGRGLQLLFYSVGIGQISSEVPQNLSASRPQDRQFILSSKKLLLSDSGFYLCAWTPTVNTEAFFGQGTRLTVV.

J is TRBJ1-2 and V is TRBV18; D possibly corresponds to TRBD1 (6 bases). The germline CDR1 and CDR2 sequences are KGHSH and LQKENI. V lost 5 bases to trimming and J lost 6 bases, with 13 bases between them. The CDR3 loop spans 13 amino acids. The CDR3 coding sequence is TGTGCCAGCTCAACCCTGGGGGACAATGGCTACACCTTC. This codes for CASSTLGDNGYTF.

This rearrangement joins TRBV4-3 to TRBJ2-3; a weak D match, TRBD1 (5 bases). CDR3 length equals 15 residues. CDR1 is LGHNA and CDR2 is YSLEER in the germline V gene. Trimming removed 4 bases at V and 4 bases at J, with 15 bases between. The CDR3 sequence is CASSPRQSRADTQYF. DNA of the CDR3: TGCGCCAGCAGCCCCCGACAGAGCCGGGCAGATACGCAGTATTTT.

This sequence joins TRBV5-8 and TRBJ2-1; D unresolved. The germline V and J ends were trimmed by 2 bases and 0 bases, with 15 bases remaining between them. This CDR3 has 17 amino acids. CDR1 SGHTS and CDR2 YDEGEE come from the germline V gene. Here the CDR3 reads CASSFPPRVTSYNEQFF. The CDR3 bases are TGTGCCAGCAGCTTCCCCCCCCGGGTTACCTCCTACAATGAGCAGTTCTTC. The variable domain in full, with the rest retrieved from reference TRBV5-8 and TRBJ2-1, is EAGVTQSPTHLIKTRGQQATLRCSPISGHTSVYWYQQALGLGLQFLLWYDEGEERNRGNFPPRFSGRQFPNYSSELNVNALELEDSALYLCASSFPPRVTSYNEQFFGPGTRLTVL.

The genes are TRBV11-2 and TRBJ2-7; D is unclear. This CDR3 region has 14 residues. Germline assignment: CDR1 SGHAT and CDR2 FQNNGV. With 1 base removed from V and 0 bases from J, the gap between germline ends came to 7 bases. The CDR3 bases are TGTGCCAGCAGCTTAGCGGTCGTCTCCTACGAGCAGTACTTC. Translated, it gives CASSLAVVSYEQYF.

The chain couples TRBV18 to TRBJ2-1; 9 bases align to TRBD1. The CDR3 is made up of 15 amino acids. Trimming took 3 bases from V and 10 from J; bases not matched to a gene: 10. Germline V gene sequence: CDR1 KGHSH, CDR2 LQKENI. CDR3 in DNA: TGTGCCAGCTCACCCCCCGGGACAGGGTCTCGGGAGCAGTTCTTC. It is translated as CASSPPGTGSREQFF.

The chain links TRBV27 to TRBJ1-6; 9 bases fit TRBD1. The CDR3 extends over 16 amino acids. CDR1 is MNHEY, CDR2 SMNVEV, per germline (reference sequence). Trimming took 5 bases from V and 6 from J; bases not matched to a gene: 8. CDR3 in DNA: TGTGCCAGCAGTCCCCGGACAGGGGACGGTAATTCACCCCTCCACTTT. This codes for CASSPRTGDGNSPLHF.

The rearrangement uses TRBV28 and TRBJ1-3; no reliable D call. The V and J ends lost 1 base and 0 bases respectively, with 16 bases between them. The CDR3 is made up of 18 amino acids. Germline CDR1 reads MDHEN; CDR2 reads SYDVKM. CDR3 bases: TGTGCCAGCAGTTTATTGATATCCTATTGGAGCTCTGGAAACACCATATATTTT. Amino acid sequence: CASSLLISYWSSGNTIYF. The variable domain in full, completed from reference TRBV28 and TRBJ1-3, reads DVKVTQSSRYLVKRTGEKVFLECVQDMDHENMFWYRQDPGLGLRLIYFSYDVKMKEKGDIPEGYSVSREKKERFSLILESASTNQTSMYLCASSLLISYWSSGNTIYFGEGSWLTVV.

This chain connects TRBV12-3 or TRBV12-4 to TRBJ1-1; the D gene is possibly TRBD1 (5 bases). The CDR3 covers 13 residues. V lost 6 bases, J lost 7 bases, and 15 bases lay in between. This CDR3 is CASRRQIVFEAFF. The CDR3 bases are TGTGCCAGCAGACGACAGATCGTTTTTGAAGCTTTCTTT.

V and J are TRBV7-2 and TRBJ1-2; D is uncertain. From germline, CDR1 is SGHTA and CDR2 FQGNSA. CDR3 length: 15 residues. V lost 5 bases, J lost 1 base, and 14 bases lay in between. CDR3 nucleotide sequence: TGTGCCAGCAGCGCCACGGCGGGGTTTAACTATGGCTACACCTTC. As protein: CASSATAGFNYGYTF.

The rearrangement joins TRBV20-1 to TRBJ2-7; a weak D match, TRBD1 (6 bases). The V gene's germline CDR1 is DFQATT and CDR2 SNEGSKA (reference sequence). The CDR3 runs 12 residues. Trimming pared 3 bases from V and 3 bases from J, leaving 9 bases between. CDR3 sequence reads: CSASSRGYEQYF. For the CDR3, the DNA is TGCAGTGCTAGTAGCAGGGGCTACGAGCAGTACTTC.

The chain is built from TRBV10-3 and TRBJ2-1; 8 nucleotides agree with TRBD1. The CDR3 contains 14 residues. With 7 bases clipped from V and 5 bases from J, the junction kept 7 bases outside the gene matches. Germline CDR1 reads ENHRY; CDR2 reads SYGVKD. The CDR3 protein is CAINPGQDHNEQFF. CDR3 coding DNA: TGTGCCATCAACCCGGGACAGGACCACAATGAGCAGTTCTTC.

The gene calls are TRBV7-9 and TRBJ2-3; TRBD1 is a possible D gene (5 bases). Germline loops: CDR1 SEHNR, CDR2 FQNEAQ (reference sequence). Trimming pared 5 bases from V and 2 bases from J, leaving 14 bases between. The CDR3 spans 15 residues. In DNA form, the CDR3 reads TGTGCCAGCAGCCCCGTGGACACCTCCACAGATACGCAGTATTTT. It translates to CASSPVDTSTDTQYF.

CDR3 amino acids: CASSQGGGSGNYGYTF. In nucleotides, the CDR3 is TGTGCCAGCAGCCAAGGGGGGGGCAGTGGCAACTATGGCTACACCTTC. The V and J genes are TRBV3-1 (or the pseudogene TRBV3-2) and TRBJ1-2, with D perhaps matching TRBD1 (6 bases). CDR1 and CDR2 from the germline V gene are LGHDT and YNNKEL (reference sequence). The CDR3 consists of 16 residues. Between the trimmed V and J ends, which lost 1 base and 2 bases, there was a span of 14 bases.

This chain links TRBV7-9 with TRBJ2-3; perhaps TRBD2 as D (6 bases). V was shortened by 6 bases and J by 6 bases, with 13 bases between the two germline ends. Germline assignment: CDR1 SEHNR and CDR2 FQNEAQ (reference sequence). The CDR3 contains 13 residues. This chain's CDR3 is CASSVGGPDTQYF. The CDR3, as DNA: TGTGCCAGCAGTGTAGGAGGGCCGGATACGCAGTATTTT.